The 6 T cell receptor beta chains below come from one sample, sequenced in a study of response to subunit inactivated influenza vaccine. TCRdb reprocessed the RT-PCR reads with MiXCR, giving one entry per CDR3 protein. The sample contains around 760,000 distinct CDR3 sequences, about 14% of which appear only once. The sequenced sample was PBMCs from blood, obtained 14 days before vaccination. These receptors were collected from a man in his fifties who received an inactivated influenza vaccine.

This clonotype was seen only a few times. The CDR3 loop is CASSPRNSPLHF. The CDR3 DNA is TGTGCCAGCAGCCCACGAAATTCACCCCTCCACTTT. This sequence joins TRBV12-3 or TRBV12-4 and TRBJ1-6; D unclear. Trimming cost V 6 bases and J 7 bases, with 7 bases left between them. This CDR3 region has 12 residues.

The chain couples TRBV3-1 to TRBJ2-5; D possibly corresponds to TRBD2 (5 bases). Germline CDR1 is LGHDT and CDR2 is YNNKEL (reference sequence). CDR3 length: 14 residues. V was trimmed by 7 bases and J by 2 bases, leaving 14 bases between them. The CDR3 sequence is CASKGAGRQETQYF. The CDR3 nucleotides are TGTGCCAGCAAGGGAGCCGGGCGACAAGAGACCCAGTACTTC.

Of note for this clonotype: The junction departs from germline at one end; a sequencing error may be responsible. CDR3: CAISRADYGYSF. CDR3 DNA: TGTGCCATCTCCCGGGCCGACTATGGCTACTCCTTC. The gene calls are TRBV10-3 and TRBJ1-2; D unresolved. This CDR3 is built from 12 residues. CDR1 and CDR2 from the germline V gene are ENHRY and SYGVKD.

This clonotype came up many times. DNA for the CDR3: TGTGCCATCAGGGGGGGACTAGCGGCCCCCGGGAGCTCCTACAATGAGCAGTTCTTC. It encodes CAIRGGLAAPGSSYNEQFF. The V call is TRBV10-3, the J call TRBJ2-1; 11 nucleotides agree with TRBD2. The J segment lost 0 bases and the V segment lost 6 bases, leaving 13 bases of the junction unmatched. Germline CDR1 reads ENHRY; CDR2 reads SYGVKD. CDR3 size: 19 residues.

This clonotype was found once. This may be a read error, as it is one base from a much larger clone. The chain carries TRBV7-9 and TRBJ2-5; unclear D gene. The length of the CDR3 is 15 residues. Germline CDR1 is SEHNR and CDR2 is FQNEAQ (reference sequence). As DNA, the CDR3 is TGTGCCAGCAGCTTATCGGCAGTACGTCAAGAGACCCAGTGCTTC. Its translation: CASSLSAVRQETQCF.

This clonotype turned up a few times. The CDR3 loop is CATEVGSNEQFF. In DNA, the CDR3 is TGTGCCACGGAAGTCGGGAGCAATGAGCAGTTCTTC. V usage is TRBV10-3 and J usage is TRBJ2-1; a possible D gene is TRBD2 (6 bases). CDR1 ENHRY and CDR2 SYGVKD come from the germline V gene. V was cut by 10 bases and J by 6 bases, with 13 bases left in between. This CDR3 has 12 residues.